Described below is a single T cell receptor beta chain sequence and its context. V was clipped by 0 bases and J by 8 bases, with 11 bases between them. The CDR3 spans 14 residues. CDR1 is SGHNT and CDR2 is YYREEE in the germline V gene (reference sequence). Ages ranged from roughly 18 to 95 years, with residence in some 25 US areas. Allocation to cohorts depended on clinical history reported by the participants. All recovered Cohort 3 donors got two negative PCRs, got clearance, or saw symptom resolution. This specimen belongs to a study of blood T cell repertoires in COVID-19. In the original processing: Estimation of nucleated cell counts relied on the amplification of reference gene primers. Some clones are missing from TCRdb's copy, which holds only in-frame ones; the method was immunoSEQ multiplex PCR. The D gene and trimming were derived from the DNA, and the V and J assignments and clone size from that table. This sample carries 50,000 to 80,000 clones, 85% to 90% of them seen once, and the ten largest clones take over 9.5%.

The receptor comes from a woman aged 40 to 50 who had recovered from COVID-19. This chain joins TRBV5-4 and TRBJ1-4, with D maybe TRBD1 (5 bases). Sequences were obtained from PBMCs or T cells enriched from blood (not recorded which). CDR3 residues: CASSLGQGREKLFF. The DNA for the CDR3 is TGTGCCAGCAGCTTGGGGCAGGGCCGAGAAAAACTGTTTTTT.